The rows below give T cell receptor beta chains drawn from one sample of a study of metastatic and nonmetastatic thyroid tumors. Via MiXCR, TCRdb re-called the PCR reads. The sample carries 21,000 or so clones, over 25% recorded once. Sample: tumor tissue. All receptors derive from a female donor with papillary thyroid cancer or a benign thyroid nodule (not recorded which). Some clones in this sample may be carry-over from other donors' samples. The CDR3 runs from the conserved cysteine through the conserved F or W. A D gene is named only where the DNA matches it firmly. Clone size appears in some rows only: once, few, many, or a class for an expanded clone.

size	V	D	J	DNA	CDR3
many	TRBV16	TRBD1	TRBJ2-4	TGTGCCAGCAGCCAAGACAGGGTCATTCAGTACTTC	CASSQDRVIQYF
few	TRBV15	.	TRBJ2-1	TGTGCCACCAGCATGCCCACAGTGGGCCGTGGTTACAATGAGCAGTTCTTC	CATSMPTVGRGYNEQFF
many	TRBV3-1	.	TRBJ1-4	TGTGCCAGCAGCCAAGATCTTTGGGAGGCCAAGAATGAAAAACTGTTTTTT	CASSQDLWEAKNEKLFF
many	TRBV24-1	TRBD1	TRBJ2-2	TGTGCCACCAGTAGGGGACAGGGACGAAACACCGGGGAGCTGTTTTTT	CATSRGQGRNTGELFF
many	TRBV5-8	.	TRBJ1-6	TGTGCCAGCAGGATAATATCCTTCTCCTATAATTCACCCCTCCACTTT	CASRIISFSYNSPLHF
.	TRBV5-1	TRBD1	TRBJ1-6	TGCGCCAGCAGCCAGGGACAGGGGACTAATTCACCCCTCCACTTT	CASSQGQGTNSPLHF
many	TRBV4-2	.	TRBJ2-7	TGTGCCAGCAGCCAGGAGGGGGGGTTCTCCTACGAGCAGTACTTC	CASSQEGGFSYEQYF
.	TRBV20-1	TRBD2	TRBJ2-1	TGCAGCAAACTAGCGAACTCCTACAATGAGCAGTTCTTC	CSKLANSYNEQFF
many	TRBV5-8	.	TRBJ1-5	TGTGCCAGCAGCTTGCGGGGCGTCGAGCCCCAGCATTTT	CASSLRGVEPQHF
medium-sized	TRBV11-2	.	TRBJ2-7	TGTGCCAGCAGCCCGGCTCGGTCCTCCTACGAGCAGTACTTC	CASSPARSSYEQYF
.	TRBV6-5	.	TRBJ2-5	TGTGCCAGCAGTTACATGGCAGGGGGAGGGCGCCAAGAGACCCAGTACTTT	CASSYMAGGGRQETQYF
.	TRBV5-5	.	TRBJ2-1	TGTGCCATCAGCCCCCTTACAGGGTACGAGCAGTTCTTC	CAISPLTGYEQFF
many	TRBV3-1	.	TRBJ2-5	TGTGCCAGCAGCCACGGCGGGATTGAGACCCAGTACTTC	CASSHGGIETQYF
many	TRBV19	TRBD1	TRBJ2-5	TGTGCCAGCACCAAGGCCGGGACAGGGCTTCAGGAGACCCAGTACTTC	CASTKAGTGLQETQYF
many	TRBV6-4	.	TRBJ2-2	TGTGCCAGCAGTGAACAGGACACCGGGGAGCTGTTTTTT	CASSEQDTGELFF
many	TRBV10-3	TRBD1	TRBJ2-1	TGTGCCATCAGTGAGTTACAGGGGAGCAATGAGCAGTTCTTC	CAISELQGSNEQFF
many	TRBV7-8	TRBD1	TRBJ1-4	TGTGCCAGCACAGCTCGGGACAGAAAGGAAAAACTGTTTTTT	CASTARDRKEKLFF
.	TRBV3-1	TRBD1	TRBJ1-2	TGTGCCAGCAGCCCCTGTGTGCGGGGACAGTATGAAAACTATGGCTACACCTTC	CASSPCVRGQYENYGYTF
.	TRBV20-1	TRBD2	TRBJ2-1	TGCAGTGCTAGAGATCCCCGGACTAGCGGGGGGGCGAATGAGCAGTTCTTC	CSARDPRTSGGANEQFF
many	TRBV19	.	TRBJ2-3	TGTGCCAGTAGTATGTCTACTACTAGCACAGATACGCAGTATTTT	CASSMSTTSTDTQYF
few	TRBV7-2	.	TRBJ2-7	TGTGCCAGCATCCTAAGACGCGAGCAGTACTTC	CASILRREQYF
.	TRBV5-6	TRBD1	TRBJ2-7	TGTGCCAGCAGCCGATCCTGGGGGACAGGGTCCTACGAGCAGTACTTC	CASSRSWGTGSYEQYF
once	TRBV7-9	.	TRBJ1-1	TGTGTCAACAGCCCCGCATCTGGGACTGAAGCTTTCTTT	CVNSPASGTEAFF
once	TRBV7-3	TRBD2	TRBJ2-3	TGTGCCAGCAGCTTGGGCTGGGGGGGGAATACGCAGTATTTT	CASSLGWGGNTQYF
.	TRBV30	.	TRBJ2-6	TGTGCCTGGAGTCCCACTGGGGCCAACGTCCTGACTTTC	CAWSPTGANVLTF
.	TRBV19	TRBD1	TRBJ1-6	TGTGCTAGTAGGAAGACAGGGTCTGGCTCACCCCTCCACTTT	CASRKTGSGSPLHF
.	TRBV5-6	.	TRBJ1-1	TGTGCCAGCAGTTGGTATGCGAAGAACACTGAAGCTTTCTTT	CASSWYAKNTEAFF
many	TRBV4-1	.	TRBJ2-3	TGCGCCAGCAGCCAACCTGGCAGTAGGAGGGACACAGATACGCAGTATTTT	CASSQPGSRRDTDTQYF
medium-sized	TRBV2	.	TRBJ2-7	TGTGCCAGCATGGCCCACTACGAGCAGTACTTC	CASMAHYEQYF
medium-sized	TRBV2	TRBD2	TRBJ2-7	TGTGCCAGCAGTCGGGGACTAGCGGGGGGGCTTCGTTACGAGCAGTACTTC	CASSRGLAGGLRYEQYF
.	TRBV4-1	TRBD2	TRBJ2-5	TGCGCCAGCAGCCAAGACGGACTAGCGTGGGGTGGTCTACAAGAGACCCAGTACTTC	CASSQDGLAWGGLQETQYF
few	TRBV2	TRBD1	TRBJ1-6	TGTGTCAGCAGGGACAGTGGAGATTCACCCCTCCACTTT	CVSRDSGDSPLHF
few	TRBV6-1	.	TRBJ1-6	TGTGCCAGCCCCGACTTCTCCAGCTCCTATAATTCACCCCTCCACTTT	CASPDFSSSYNSPLHF
few	TRBV20-1	.	TRBJ1-2	TGCAGTCCTAGGTCGGGGGCTAACTATGGCTACACCTTC	CSPRSGANYGYTF
few	TRBV27	.	TRBJ1-5	TGTGCCAGCAGCCAGTGGACCGGTACAGGGTACACTCAGCCCCAGCATTTT	CASSQWTGTGYTQPQHF
medium-sized	TRBV5-1	TRBD2	TRBJ2-7	TGCGCCAGCAGCCCACAAGCGGGGGGCTCGAACGAGCAGTACTTC	CASSPQAGGSNEQYF
few	TRBV2	TRBD1	TRBJ2-7	TGTGCCAGCAGTAACAGGGGAAACGAGCAGTACTTC	CASSNRGNEQYF
.	TRBV11-2	TRBD1	TRBJ2-1	TGTGCCAACAGCCCCGGGACAGTGGGCAGCTCCTACAATGAGCAGTTCTTC	CANSPGTVGSSYNEQFF
few	TRBV9	TRBD2	TRBJ2-3	TGTGCCAGCAGCGTAGGAAGCGGGAGGGCCCAAGATACGCAGTATTTT	CASSVGSGRAQDTQYF
many	TRBV28	TRBD2	TRBJ2-3	TGTGCCAGCAGTCGCCCTCCTGGACTAGGTCGCACAGATACGCAGTATTTT	CASSRPPGLGRTDTQYF
many	TRBV7-8	.	TRBJ1-6	TGTGCCAGCAGCTTGCAACACAGGGAGAATTCACCCCTCCACTTT	CASSLQHRENSPLHF
.	TRBV11-2	.	TRBJ1-3	TGTGCCAGCAGCTTATTGGCGGCAGACTCGGGAAACACCATATGTTTT	CASSLLAADSGNTICF
.	TRBV20-1	.	TRBJ1-1	TGCAGTGATAGAGGGACCGGCGGGGCGCTCAATGAAGCTTTCTTT	CSDRGTGGALNEAFF
few	TRBV6-6	TRBD1	TRBJ1-5	TGTGCCAGCAGTTACACTACAGGGGTGGATCAGCCCCAGCATTTT	CASSYTTGVDQPQHF
few	TRBV12-3/TRBV12-4	TRBD1	TRBJ2-1	TGTGCCAGCAGTTTCAACAGGGGATTTTACTACAATGAGCAGTTCTTC	CASSFNRGFYYNEQFF
few	TRBV5-6	.	TRBJ2-2	TGTGCCAGCAATCTAGAGGGCACCGGGGAGCTGTTTTTT	CASNLEGTGELFF
.	TRBV6-4	.	TRBJ1-1	TGTGCCATAAGGATCATCCGGGACAAGAACACTGAAGCTTTCTTT	CAIRIIRDKNTEAFF
medium-sized	TRBV7-9	.	TRBJ2-2	TGTGCCAGCAGCTATTTCTTAGGAGGGATTAACGCCGGGGAGCTGTTTTTT	CASSYFLGGINAGELFF
.	TRBV11-2	.	TRBJ1-3	TGTGCCAGCAGCTTAGACCTAGGGTGGCGGTCTGGAAACACCATATATTTT	CASSLDLGWRSGNTIYF
few	TRBV6-2/TRBV6-3	.	TRBJ1-6	TGTGCCAGCATTTATTCTCGGACAGTAGAATCACCCCTCCACTTT	CASIYSRTVESPLHF
.	TRBV5-1	.	TRBJ1-2	TGCGCCAGCAGCTTGGTCGGGGGCCTCGGCTACACCTTC	CASSLVGGLGYTF
many	TRBV20-1	TRBD2	TRBJ2-1	TGCAGTGCCATACTAGCGGGGGGGCCCCACAATGAGCAGTTCTTC	CSAILAGGPHNEQFF
few	TRBV6-1	.	TRBJ1-6	TGTGCCAGCAGTGACAGGGATAATTCACCCCTCCACTTT	CASSDRDNSPLHF
few	TRBV19	.	TRBJ1-5	TGTGCCAGTAGTCGGAACAGAAATCAGCCCCAGCATTTT	CASSRNRNQPQHF